A single TCR beta chain is shown here with its context. Its cognate antigen is unknown. The CDR3 loop spans 13 amino acids. Trimming cost V 6 bases and J 4 bases; bases outside gene matches: 3. Germline V gene sequence: CDR1 MDHEN, CDR2 SYDVKM. Using immunoSEQ multiplex PCR, the repertoire was profiled, and TCRdb retains in-frame clones only, with some absent. Counted here are around 560,000 clones, 85% to 95% occurring once; the ten biggest clones make up approximately 0.11%. This sample stems from a study of shared clonotypes between healthy human individuals. The overall study: Each donor's CD4 naive and CD4 memory cells filled three plates apiece, CD8 naive two, and CD8 memory one.

CD45RO-negative, CCR7-selected cells formed the naive CD8 fraction, which excluded terminally differentiated effector memory CD45RA+ cells. Study-level findings and limits: Among non-shared clonotypes, generation probabilities were lower than among those shared by all four donors.

Sequenced material: naive CD8+ T cells sorted from blood. This chain joins TRBV28 and TRBJ1-1; TRBD1 matches 9 bases. The clonotype comes from a woman aged 25 to 45 in good health. The CDR3 DNA sequence: TGTGCCAGCAGGAACAGGGGGCCCACTGAAGCTTTCTTT. Protein sequence: CASRNRGPTEAFF.